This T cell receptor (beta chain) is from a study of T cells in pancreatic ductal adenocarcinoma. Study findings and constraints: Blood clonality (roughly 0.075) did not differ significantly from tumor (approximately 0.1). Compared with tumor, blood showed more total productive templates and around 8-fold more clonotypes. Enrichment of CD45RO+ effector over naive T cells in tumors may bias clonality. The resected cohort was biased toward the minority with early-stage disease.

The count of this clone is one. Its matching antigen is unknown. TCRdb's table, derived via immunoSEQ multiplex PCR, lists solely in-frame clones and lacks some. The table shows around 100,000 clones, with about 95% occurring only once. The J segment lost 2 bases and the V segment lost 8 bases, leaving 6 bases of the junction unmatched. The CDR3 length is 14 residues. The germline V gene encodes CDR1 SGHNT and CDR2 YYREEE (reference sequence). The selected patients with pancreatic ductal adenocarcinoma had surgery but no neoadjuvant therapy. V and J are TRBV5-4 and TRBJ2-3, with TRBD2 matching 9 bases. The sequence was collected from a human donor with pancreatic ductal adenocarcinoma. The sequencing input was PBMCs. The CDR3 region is CASRLAENTDTQYF. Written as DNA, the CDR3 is TGTGCCAGTCGACTAGCGGAGAACACAGATACGCAGTATTTT. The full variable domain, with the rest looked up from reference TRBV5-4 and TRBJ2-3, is ETGVTQSPTHLIKTRGQQVTLRCSSQSGHNTVSWYQQALGQGPQFIFQYYREEENGRGNFPPRFSGLQFPNYSSELNVNALELDDSALYLCASRLAENTDTQYFGPGTRLTVL.